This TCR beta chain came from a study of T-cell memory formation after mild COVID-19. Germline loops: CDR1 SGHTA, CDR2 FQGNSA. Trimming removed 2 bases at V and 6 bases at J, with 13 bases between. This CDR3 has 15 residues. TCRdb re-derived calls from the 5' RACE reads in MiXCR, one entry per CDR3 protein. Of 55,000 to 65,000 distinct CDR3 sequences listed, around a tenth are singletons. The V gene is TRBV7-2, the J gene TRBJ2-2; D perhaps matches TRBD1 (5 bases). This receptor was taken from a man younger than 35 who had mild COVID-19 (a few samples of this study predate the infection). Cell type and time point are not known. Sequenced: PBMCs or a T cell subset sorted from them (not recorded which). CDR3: CASSLISAGPGELFF. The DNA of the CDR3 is TGTGCCAGCAGCTTAATTAGTGCAGGGCCCGGGGAGCTGTTTTTT.